Following are 16 T cell receptor beta chains from one sample sequenced in a study of T-cell reconstitution after alpha-beta-depleted transplantation in children (dated by TCRdb to the mid-2010s). The library was obtained by PCR. TCRdb lists the instrument as Illumina HiSeq 2500. TCR library preparation used molecular barcoding, with unique molecular identifiers applied to normalize quantification of the TCRbeta repertoire. TCRdb reprocessed the public reads (quality trimming at Q25 with fastp, clone calling with MiXCR) and kept in-frame beta chains. A single entry per CDR3 protein holds the most common genes and DNA from its merged rows. Present in this sample are 85,000 to 120,000 distinct CDR3 sequences, under 7% of which were seen just once. The top ten clonotypes cover 6.1% of the sample. Explained via the paper, the time point label denotes: day 60 (about 2 months) after transplantation. According to the study, the label for this sample's treatment or condition signals: allogeneic hematopoietic cell transplantation with graft depleted of TCRalphabeta T cells and CD19 B cells.

The material was PBMCs, mostly from graft donor cells, obtained 60 days after TCRalphabeta/CD19-depleted stem cell transplant. These receptors all come from a female patient aged 2 to 10 who had a stem cell transplant for Fanconi anemia, so the T cells may come from the graft donor.

The table lists this clonotype with many counts. This chain uses TRBV19 with TRBJ2-4; TRBD1 matches at 10 bases. Looked up from germline, CDR1 is LNHDA and CDR2 is SQIVND (reference sequence). CDR3 length: 18 amino acids. With V trimmed by 4 bases and J by 8 bases, 17 bases remained unmatched. The CDR3 protein is CASSRRTGGQSVSDIQYF. The CDR3 region has the DNA TGTGCCAGTAGTAGACGGACAGGGGGACAGAGTGTTAGTGACATTCAGTACTTC. Using reference TRBV19 and TRBJ2-4 for the parts outside the CDR3, the full variable domain is DGGITQSPKYLFRKEGQNVTLSCEQNLNHDAMYWYRQDPGQGLRLIYYSQIVNDFQKGDIAEGYSVSREKKESFPLTVTSAQKNPTAFYLCASSRRTGGQSVSDIQYFGAGTRLSVL.

This clonotype was seen more than once but under ten times. The chain carries TRBV10-2 and TRBJ1-3; D is undetermined. Trimming took 5 bases from V and 0 from J, leaving 5 bases between them. Germline V gene sequence: CDR1 WSHSY, CDR2 SAAADI. This CDR3 spans 13 amino acids. CDR3 loop: CASSQNSGNTIYF. The CDR3 DNA is TGCGCCAGCAGTCAAAACTCTGGAAACACCATATATTTT.

This clonotype was detected many times. This chain connects TRBV7-9 to TRBJ2-3, with D possibly matching TRBD2 (6 bases). Per germline, CDR1 SEHNR and CDR2 FQNEAQ (reference sequence). Trimming cost V 1 base and J 4 bases, with 9 bases left between them. The CDR3 sequence is 14 residues long. The CDR3 DNA sequence: TGTGCCAGCAGCTTAGGAGGGGAGGCAGATACGCAGTATTTT. It translates to CASSLGGEADTQYF.

This clonotype came up many times. The CDR3 here is CASRQDSPLHF. CDR3 nucleotides: TGTGCCAGCAGACAGGATTCACCCCTCCACTTT. This chain uses TRBV12-3 or TRBV12-4 with TRBJ1-6; D is perhaps TRBD1 (5 bases). The CDR3 extends over 11 amino acids. V lost 6 bases and J 8 bases, leaving 5 bases between the germline ends.

This clonotype was seen repeatedly, ten times or more. The chain uses TRBV28 and TRBJ1-2; D unclear. This CDR3 is 14 amino acids long. CDR1 is MDHEN, CDR2 SYDVKM, per germline. The V end lost 5 bases, the J end lost 9 bases, and 19 bases lay between the germline ends. This CDR3 reads CASSPVAVRERYTF. In DNA, the CDR3 is TGTGCCAGCAGTCCGGTGGCGGTTCGGGAACGCTACACCTTC.

This clonotype turned up a few times. The chain is built from TRBV5-1 and TRBJ2-1; 8 bases are shared with TRBD2. Germline V gene data show CDR1 as SGHRS and CDR2 as YFSETQ. The V gene end was trimmed by 1 base and the J gene end by 7 bases; junction bases not matched to a gene: 10. The CDR3 sequence is 16 residues long. DNA of the CDR3: TGCGCCAGCAGCTTGCGCGGGGGGCTATCTGGTAATGAGCAGTTCTTC. Protein sequence: CASSLRGGLSGNEQFF.

This clonotype was observed many times. The CDR3 coding sequence is TGCGCCAGCAGCTCACTCCCTTACAATGAGCAGTTCTTC. As protein: CASSSLPYNEQFF. The chain joins TRBV5-1 to TRBJ2-1; D is unclear. V lost 3 bases and J 4 bases, leaving 8 bases between the germline ends. The CDR3 is 13 residues long. Germline CDR1 and CDR2: SGHRS and YFSETQ.

Points on this clonotype: A read error is possible here, since a much larger clone lies one base away. The chain has TRBV11-1 and TRBJ1-5, with 8 positions matching TRBD1. The CDR3 consists of 13 residues. Germline V gene sequence: CDR1 SGHAT, CDR2 FQDESV (reference sequence). The CDR3 DNA sequence: TGTTCCAGCAGAACAGGGGGGTATCAGCCCCAGCATTTT. This gives the protein CSSRTGGYQPQHF.

This clonotype was counted ten times or more. The chain employs TRBV29-1 and TRBJ2-5, with TRBD1 as a possible D gene (7 bases). V lost 4 bases and J 3 bases, leaving 15 bases between the germline ends. Germline V CDR1 and CDR2: SQVTM, ANQGSEA. The CDR3 contains 14 residues. The CDR3 DNA is TGCAGCGTTGTCCGGGTCAGGGGGGAAGAGACCCAGTACTTC. Translating it yields CSVVRVRGEETQYF.

This clonotype was picked up many times. The rearrangement joins TRBV28 to TRBJ1-1; possible D gene TRBD1, 6 bases. CDR3 length equals 15 residues. Germline CDR1 reads MDHEN; CDR2 reads SYDVKM. V was trimmed by 5 bases and J by 5 bases, leaving 18 bases between them. Written as DNA, the CDR3 is TGTGCCAGCAGTCTATTCCACAGGGTACGGACTGAAGCTTTCTTT. Translation gives CASSLFHRVRTEAFF. Full variable domain (missing parts from reference TRBV28 and TRBJ1-1): DVKVTQSSRYLVKRTGEKVFLECVQDMDHENMFWYRQDPGLGLRLIYFSYDVKMKEKGDIPEGYSVSREKKERFSLILESASTNQTSMYLCASSLFHRVRTEAFFGQGTRLTVV.

This clonotype showed up just a few times. The V gene is TRBV4-2, the J gene TRBJ1-4, with D possibly matching TRBD1 (5 bases). Germline values: CDR1 LGHNA, CDR2 YNFKEQ. V dropped 1 base and J dropped 4 bases, with 13 bases sitting between them. The CDR3 is 16 amino acids. CDR3 protein: CASSQGGTEINEKLFF. CDR3 bases: TGTGCCAGCAGCCAAGGTGGGACTGAGATTAATGAAAAACTGTTTTTT.

The chain has TRBV7-9 and TRBJ2-7; D perhaps matches TRBD1 (5 bases). This CDR3 is built from 14 residues. Between the trimmed V and J ends, which lost 0 bases and 4 bases, there was a span of 10 bases. Germline V gene data show CDR1 as SEHNR and CDR2 as FQNEAQ (reference sequence). CDR3 DNA: TGTGCCAGCAGCTTAGCGTGGGGCAGGTACGAGCAGTACTTC. As protein: CASSLAWGRYEQYF.

In its sample, this clonotype was seen many times. This sequence joins TRBV13 and TRBJ2-2, with D tentatively TRBD1 (6 bases). Germline lookup yields CDR1 PRHDT and CDR2 FYEKMQ (reference sequence). V was pared by 5 bases and J by 2 bases, with 9 bases between. The CDR3 length is 14 residues. DNA for the CDR3: TGTGCCAGCAGCGTCGGGACAAACACCGGGGAGCTGTTTTTT. Protein sequence: CASSVGTNTGELFF.

The genes are TRBV28 and TRBJ2-7; D not certain. V lost 6 bases and J lost 6, with 18 bases in between. Germline loops: CDR1 MDHEN, CDR2 SYDVKM. The CDR3 spans 14 residues. CDR3 nucleotide sequence: TGTGCCAGCAGGTACCCCCCCCCCAGTGGCGAGCAGTACGTC. It specifies CASRYPPPSGEQYV.

This clonotype rates as medium-sized. The chain is built from TRBV5-1 and TRBJ2-3; unclear D gene. The CDR3 spans 13 residues. CDR1 and CDR2 from the germline V gene are SGHRS and YFSETQ. Trimming left V 3 bases short and J 0 bases short, with 5 bases between. The CDR3 DNA follows: TGCGCCAGCAGCTCACCTAGCACAGATACGCAGTATTTT. Amino acids: CASSSPSTDTQYF.

In this sample, this clonotype turned up a few times. The rearrangement uses TRBV20-1 and TRBJ2-5; a weak D match, TRBD2 (5 bases). The V and J ends lost 6 bases and 5 bases respectively, with 10 bases between them. This CDR3 spans 11 amino acids. The germline V gene has CDR1 DFQATT and CDR2 SNEGSKA (reference sequence). CDR3 in amino acids: CSAIALETQYF. The CDR3 DNA reads as TGCAGTGCCATAGCGTTGGAGACCCAGTACTTC.